This entry lists 27 T cell receptor beta chains sequenced from one sample in a study of T cell changes during pregnancy in multiple sclerosis. TCRdb keeps only in-frame clones here, not all; method: immunoSEQ multiplex PCR. The repertoire consists of about 100,000 clones, with approximately 90% occurring once and the leading ten covering under 1.5%. Sequencing used peripheral blood, obtained in the second trimester of pregnancy. The origin of the receptors is a female donor with multiple sclerosis, enrolled in a pregnancy study.

For this clone: The same CDR3 is also encoded by other DNA sequences in this sample. V is TRBV5-1 and J is TRBJ1-5; unclear D gene. The CDR3 consists of 15 residues. Germline V gives CDR1 SGHRS, CDR2 YFSETQ. Trimming left V 0 bases short and J 0 bases short, with 7 bases between. CDR3 nucleotides: TGCGCCAGCAGCTTGGGTCAGTATAGCAATCAGCCCCAGCATTTT. Translation gives CASSLGQYSNQPQHF.

The gene calls are TRBV7-8 and TRBJ1-5, with 7 bases lining up with TRBD1. The germline V gene encodes CDR1 SGHVS and CDR2 FQNEAQ. The junction had 5 bases not matched to a gene; V was cut back by 0 bases and J by 0 bases. This CDR3 is 17 amino acids long. The chain's CDR3 is CASSLATGASSNQPQHF. CDR3 DNA sequence: TGTGCCAGCAGCTTAGCAACAGGGGCTAGTAGCAATCAGCCCCAGCATTTT.

CDR3 region: CASSISIFADTQYF. For the CDR3, the DNA is TGTGCCAGTAGTATTTCTATCTTCGCAGATACGCAGTATTTT. The chain couples TRBV19 to TRBJ2-3; no clear D. V lost 3 bases and J 4 bases, leaving 11 bases between the germline ends. Germline V CDR1 and CDR2: LNHDA, SQIVND (reference sequence). The CDR3 spans 14 residues.

The V and J genes are TRBV19 and TRBJ2-4, with 7 bases identical to TRBD1. This CDR3 has 15 residues. V lost 6 bases, J lost 3 bases, and 8 bases stayed unmatched. CDR1 is LNHDA, CDR2 SQIVND, per germline (reference sequence). In DNA, the CDR3 is TGTGCCAGTAGCGCCGGGACAGCCGGCAAAAACATTCAGTACTTC. This translates into CASSAGTAGKNIQYF.

The chain joins TRBV5-1 to TRBJ2-2, with D possibly matching TRBD1 (6 bases). The CDR3 spans 17 residues. V was shortened by 1 base and J by 6 bases, with 19 bases between the two germline ends. CDR1 is SGHRS and CDR2 is YFSETQ in the germline V gene. The CDR3 here is CASSLHYRGSNAGELFF. As DNA, the CDR3 is TGCGCCAGCAGCTTGCATTATAGGGGGAGTAACGCCGGGGAGCTGTTTTTT.

The genes are TRBV28 and TRBJ2-7, with 12 bases fitting TRBD2. The germline gives CDR1 MDHEN, CDR2 SYDVKM. CDR3 length: 14 residues. The V gene end was trimmed by 5 bases and the J gene end by 3 bases; junction bases not matched to a gene: 2. The CDR3 region has the DNA TGTGCCAGCAGTCTGACTAGCGGGGGCTACGAGCAGTACTTC. It translates to CASSLTSGGYEQYF. Filled out from reference TRBV28 and TRBJ2-7, the complete variable domain reads DVKVTQSSRYLVKRTGEKVFLECVQDMDHENMFWYRQDPGLGLRLIYFSYDVKMKEKGDIPEGYSVSREKKERFSLILESASTNQTSMYLCASSLTSGGYEQYFGPGTRLTVT.

V gene TRBV29-1 combines with J gene TRBJ1-1, with 8 positions matching TRBD1. Germline values: CDR1 SQVTM, CDR2 ANQGSEA. V was pared by 8 bases and J by 3 bases, with 8 bases of the junction left unmatched. The CDR3 spans 13 residues. The CDR3 region is CSFGQGLDTEAFF. CDR3 nucleotide sequence: TGCAGCTTCGGACAGGGACTGGACACTGAAGCTTTCTTT.

The chain links TRBV29-1 to TRBJ1-1; D not certain. Per the germline V gene, CDR1 is SQVTM and CDR2 is ANQGSEA. The ends were cut back, 0 bases at V and 1 base at J, with 15 bases in the middle. This CDR3 contains 16 residues. CDR3 residues: CSVEDLEAPWNTEAFF. The DNA for the CDR3 is TGCAGCGTTGAAGATCTCGAGGCCCCGTGGAACACTGAAGCTTTCTTT.

This chain uses TRBV19 with TRBJ2-3; 9 bases line up with TRBD2. This CDR3 comprises 15 residues. CDR1 and CDR2 (germline): LNHDA, SQIVND (reference sequence). J was trimmed by 3 bases and V by 5 bases; bases with no gene match: 6. CDR3 sequence (DNA): TGTGCCAGTAGTTCCCGGCTAGCGGGGACAGATACGCAGTATTTT. Amino acids: CASSSRLAGTDTQYF.

The gene calls are TRBV4-2 and TRBJ2-7, with 15 bases fitting TRBD2. The CDR3 loop spans 21 amino acids. Germline CDR1 and CDR2: LGHNA and YNFKEQ. V lost 0 bases and J lost 0; bases outside the gene matches: 12. The CDR3 here is CASSQDLATGTSGGSSYEQYF. CDR3 bases: TGTGCCAGCAGCCAAGATCTTGCAACCGGGACTAGCGGGGGGAGCTCCTACGAGCAGTACTTC.

The chain carries TRBV7-9 and TRBJ1-2; no firm D call. Looked up from germline, CDR1 is SEHNR and CDR2 is FQNEAQ (reference sequence). The CDR3 has 15 amino acids. Trimming took 1 base from V and 3 from J, leaving 12 bases between them. The CDR3, as DNA: TGTGCCAGCAGCTTAGATCTTACGGACTACTATGGCTACACCTTC. This translates into CASSLDLTDYYGYTF.

The chain combines TRBV6-5 with TRBJ2-7; 7 bases fit TRBD1. V gave up 2 bases and J gave up 0 bases; unmatched junction bases: 1. Germline-derived CDR1 and CDR2 are MNHEY and SVGAGI. This CDR3 region has 14 residues. CDR3 in DNA: TGTGCCAGCAGTTACACAGGGGACTCCTACGAGCAGTACTTC. This codes for CASSYTGDSYEQYF.

V usage is TRBV11-2 and J usage is TRBJ1-1, with D perhaps TRBD1 (6 bases). V lost 6 bases to trimming and J lost 3 bases, with 23 bases between them. Germline CDR1 SGHAT, CDR2 FQNNGV. The CDR3 runs to 17 residues. This CDR3 reads CASSSDSPGQSDTEAFF. For the CDR3, the DNA is TGTGCCAGCAGTTCCGACTCCCCAGGACAGTCCGACACTGAAGCTTTCTTT.

The chain employs TRBV6-4 and TRBJ1-2; D possibly corresponds to TRBD1 (6 bases). V lost 6 bases and J lost 6, with 17 bases in between. In germline, CDR1 is MRHNA, CDR2 SNTAGT. The CDR3 is 14 amino acids. The DNA of the CDR3 is TGTGCCAGCAGACAACAGGGCGGAATGGATGGCTACACCTTC. Translated, it gives CASRQQGGMDGYTF.

The chain uses TRBV9 and TRBJ2-7, with D perhaps TRBD2 (5 bases). The germline gives CDR1 SGDLS, CDR2 YYNGEE. The CDR3 length is 15 residues. V gave up 0 bases and J gave up 0 bases, with 10 bases separating them. The CDR3 is CASSVGSGNSYEQYF. The CDR3 DNA follows: TGTGCCAGCAGCGTAGGGTCCGGGAACTCCTACGAGCAGTACTTC.

This chain uses TRBV28 with TRBJ2-7; a possible D gene is TRBD2 (6 bases). Trimming cost V 2 bases and J 0 bases, with 14 bases left between them. The CDR3 contains 16 residues. The germline V gene has CDR1 MDHEN and CDR2 SYDVKM. CDR3 nucleotides: TGTGCCAGCAGTTTACCCCGGGGGTCCCCCTCCTACGAGCAGTACTTC. Translation gives CASSLPRGSPSYEQYF.

This chain links TRBV6-6 with TRBJ2-5, with 7 bases matching TRBD1. Germline-derived CDR1 and CDR2 are MNHNY and SVGAGI (reference sequence). J gave up 1 base and V 2 bases, and 4 bases lay outside the gene matches. There are 15 residues in the CDR3. CDR3 DNA: TGTGCCAGCAGTTACGCCCAGGGGGTCCAAGAGACCCAGTACTTC. Protein sequence: CASSYAQGVQETQYF.

For the CDR3, the DNA is TGTGCCAGCAGCTTAGGGCGCGGCTCTGGGGCCAACGTCCTGACTTTC. It is translated as CASSLGRGSGANVLTF. The chain joins TRBV13 to TRBJ2-6; D uncertain. Germline V gives CDR1 PRHDT, CDR2 FYEKMQ (reference sequence). Trimming left V 0 bases short and J 0 bases short, with 6 bases between. The CDR3 covers 16 residues.

The chain couples TRBV27 to TRBJ2-5; TRBD2 matches 14 bases. V lost 5 bases, J lost 4 bases, and 9 bases stayed unmatched. CDR3 size: 17 residues. Germline V gene sequence: CDR1 MNHEY, CDR2 SMNVEV (reference sequence). Written as DNA, the CDR3 is TGTGCCAGCAGTCCCCCCTCGACTAGCGGGAGGGCAGAGACCCAGTACTTC. It codes for CASSPPSTSGRAETQYF.

The chain recombines TRBV7-9 with TRBJ1-1, with TRBD1 matching 7 bases. V shed 4 bases, J shed 1 base, and the junction held 6 bases outside the gene matches. Germline assignment: CDR1 SEHNR and CDR2 FQNEAQ (reference sequence). The CDR3 contains 15 residues. Written as DNA, the CDR3 is TGTGCCAGCAGCTCTAAGACAGGGACGAACACTGAAGCTTTCTTT. It specifies CASSSKTGTNTEAFF.

CDR3: CASRLAGRSEQFF. DNA for the CDR3: TGTGCCAGCAGACTAGCGGGACGGAGTGAGCAGTTCTTC. The chain couples TRBV28 to TRBJ2-1, with TRBD2 matching 10 bases. The CDR3 totals 13 residues. Trimming at V came to 6 bases and at J to 9 bases, leaving 5 bases not matched to a gene. Germline CDR1 MDHEN, CDR2 SYDVKM.

This clone was recorded only once. The rearrangement uses TRBV5-4 and TRBJ1-6; D is uncertain. CDR1 is SGHNT, CDR2 YYREEE, per germline (reference sequence). This CDR3 has 15 residues. Deletions cut 0 bases from V and 8 bases from J, with 12 bases between. The CDR3 coding sequence is TGTGCCAGCAGCTTGGCGGGGAAAAGAGATTCACCCCTCCACTTT. Translated, it gives CASSLAGKRDSPLHF.

Details on this clone: An end of the junction does not agree with germline; a read error may underlie this. The chain recombines TRBV5-4 with TRBJ2-1, with unresolved D. CDR3 length: 13 residues. CDR1 is SGHNT and CDR2 is YYREEE in the germline V gene (reference sequence). Here the CDR3 DNA reads TGTGCCAGCAACCCCCCCCGCGACGGATTCCAGGTCTTC. Translation gives CASNPPRDGFQVF.

This clone was seen once. V is TRBV7-9 and J is TRBJ1-2; D gene uncertain. The germline V and J ends were trimmed by 0 bases and 4 bases, with 18 bases remaining between them. This CDR3 contains 17 residues. CDR1 and CDR2 from the germline V gene are SEHNR and FQNEAQ (reference sequence). In DNA form, the CDR3 reads TGTGCCAGCAGCTTAGCGCTTTCAGACCGGGGAATCTATGGCTACACCTTC. Translated, it gives CASSLALSDRGIYGYTF.

V usage is TRBV7-9 and J usage is TRBJ2-1; TRBD2 matches at 14 bases. V was pared by 5 bases and J by 0 bases, with 9 bases of the junction left unmatched. The CDR3 is 19 amino acids. CDR1 and CDR2 from the germline V gene are SEHNR and FQNEAQ (reference sequence). DNA for the CDR3: TGTGCCAGCAGCCCCGGTGGGGGGACTAGCGGGAGCTCCTACAATGAGCAGTTCTTC. Translation: CASSPGGGTSGSSYNEQFF. The variable domain in full, completed from reference TRBV7-9 and TRBJ2-1, reads DTGVSQNPRHKITKRGQNVTFRCDPISEHNRLYWYRQTLGQGPEFLTYFQNEAQLEKSRLLSDRFSAERPKGSFSTLEIQRTEQGDSAMYLCASSPGGGTSGSSYNEQFFGPGTRLTVL.

The chain combines TRBV5-6 with TRBJ1-1; 8 bases are shared with TRBD1. J was trimmed by 0 bases and V by 3 bases; bases with no gene match: 10. This CDR3 has 17 amino acids. Germline loops: CDR1 SGHDT, CDR2 YYEEEE. CDR3: CASSYTGGWLMNTEAFF. Written as DNA, the CDR3 is TGTGCCAGCAGCTATACAGGGGGATGGTTAATGAACACTGAAGCTTTCTTT.

The chain combines TRBV18 with TRBJ1-2; 10 nucleotides line up with TRBD1. Trimming at V came to 2 bases and at J to 6 bases, leaving 6 bases not matched to a gene. The germline gives CDR1 KGHSH, CDR2 LQKENI. The CDR3 extends over 15 amino acids. CDR3 nucleotides: TGTGCCAGCTCACCAAAGGGACAGGGGATCCATGGCTACACCTTC. Its translation: CASSPKGQGIHGYTF.